This T cell receptor (beta chain) was captured by sequencing in a study of blood T cell repertoires in COVID-19. Overall study: Donors in the United States, Italy and Spain gave samples during acute or convalescent COVID-19.

The CDR3 length is 13 residues. Trimming shortened V by 6 bases and J by 6 bases, and 13 bases separated the two germline ends. Germline CDR1 and CDR2: SNHLY and FYNNEI. Produced via immunoSEQ multiplex PCR; TCRdb's table is partial and in-frame only. The table includes roughly 200,000 clones, roughly 85% detected once. In its sample, this clone was seen once. The sequence was collected from a human donor with active or convalescent COVID-19. The donor label of this sample is uncertain. The V gene is TRBV2, the J gene TRBJ2-3; possibly TRBD1 for D (6 bases). Sequenced material: peripheral blood. The CDR3 spells CASRSLQGDTQYF. The CDR3 DNA follows: TGTGCCAGCAGGTCCTTACAGGGTGATACGCAGTATTTT.